What follows is one T cell receptor beta chain and its context. Its antigen target is currently unknown. Lacking the conserved final phenylalanine or tryptophan, this CDR3 likely reflects a read error. No DNA is shown, since the ends of the CDR3 on it are uncertain; the CDR3 is the one TCRdb lists. The record originates from a study of tumor-infiltrating lymphocytes in primary liver carcinoma (dated by TCRdb to 2016 to 2017). General notes on the study: Of the five patients (three men and two women, aged 30 to 69 years), four had hepatocellular carcinoma and one had combined HCC and intrahepatic cholangiocarcinoma. The tumors of the five patients were staged as T1-T3 N0M0, with maximum diameters ranging from roughly 4.2 to 11 cm. Each sample produced roughly 3.65 to 7.5 million productive TCRbeta reads, and read depth showed no significant difference between tissue types. Across five regions of each liver tumor, along with adjacent normal tissue and blood, the study brought together TCRbeta repertoire sequencing, expression microarrays and whole-exome sequencing. TCRbeta repertoire sequencing covered about 35 specimens from 5 patients: 25 or so tumor regions, 5 adjacent noncancerous liver tissues and 5 peripheral blood samples. Repertoires from technical replicates were highly reproducible, with mean shared-clone rates approximately 0.88 and correlation coefficients above 0.95.

Without any cell sorting, total RNA and DNA were co-extracted from approximately 22-30 mg of bulk tissue using the AllPrep DNA/RNA mini kit. Surgical resection was performed in China between November 2015 and early 2016 on about five patients with histopathologically diagnosed primary liver carcinoma. At the time of sampling, the patients had chronic HBV infection and had not received any treatment. Pieces of fresh tumor and adjacent tissue were cut in half, with one half kept in RNAlater at -80 degrees C and the other half sent for histology. What the work shows at the level of the full study, not this receptor alone: A significantly larger repertoire fraction was made up by the top 250 clones in tumors than in blood (p = 0.039). Consistent with antigen-driven expansion, pairs of tumor regions showed higher repertoire overlap (mean around 36%) than either tumor-adjacent pairs (about 17%) or tumor-blood pairs (about 15%). The study included only a handful of patients, and the authors note findings should be validated in a larger study. Only the TCR beta chain was sequenced, which likely underestimates true repertoire diversity because unpaired alpha chains were not captured. Bulk unsorted samples precluded comparing CD4+ and CD8+ T cell repertoires.

The length of the CDR3 is 14 amino acids, counting both ends. For CDR1 and CDR2, the germline V gene lists LGHNA and YNFKEQ. TCRbeta-specific cDNA was reverse-transcribed from approximately 500 ng total RNA using a constant-region primer and ProtoScript II reverse transcriptase. Construction of the TCRbeta libraries relied on three nested rounds of multiplex PCR, following a slightly modified ARM-PCR procedure. Each of the first two PCR rounds ran for roughly 9 cycles and used multiplex TRBV1-TRBV30 forward primers together with a Cbeta reverse primer. Sample barcodes and Illumina adapters were attached in a final 25-cycle PCR using Deep VentR polymerase. Amplicons of 200-500 bp were gel-purified with a QIAquick gel extraction kit before sequencing. An Illumina HiSeq 2500 was used to sequence the TCRbeta amplicons, generating 250-bp paired-end reads. In the paper's pipeline: Quality trimming of reads was performed with Trimmomatic v0.33, and paired reads were merged with FLASH v1.2.11 so that full CDR3 sequences could be recovered. V, D and J germline segments were assigned to the rearranged TCRbeta sequences using MiGEC v1.2.1b. Clonotype statistics, along with Shannon-Wiener diversity indices, were calculated using VDJtools v1.0.0. Except for diversity analysis, only each sample's 250 most abundant clonotypes were used in subsequent analyses to reduce sampling bias. TCRdb reprocessing: public reads trimmed at Q25 with fastp, clones called with MiXCR, in-frame beta chains kept. All rows with the same CDR3 protein become a single entry with the most common DNA and genes. Clone size and V and J calls follow TCRdb, not the original study. This sample lists tens of thousands of distinct CDR3 sequences; 75% were detected once. The ten largest clonotypes hold approximately 40% of the sample.

Material: tumor-adjacent normal liver tissue. The rearranged segments are TRBV4-2 and TRBJ2-1; the D call in the table, TRBD1, was not verified against the DNA. The clonotype originates from a middle-aged man with primary liver carcinoma and hepatitis B virus infection. The CDR3 region: CASSQDRGTGERFL.